The rows below give T cell receptor beta chains drawn from one sample of a study of post-analysis software for immune sequencing data. TCRdb fed the PCR reads into MiXCR, producing one record per CDR3 protein. The data hold over 300,000 distinct CDR3 sequences, with roughly 38% observed a single time. Sequenced: blood. The receptors were sampled from a girl aged 5 to 17 with multiple sclerosis. Both conserved end residues are part of each CDR3. D genes are given only for firm matches. Where a row states a size, it is once, few, many or the class of an expanded clone; other rows omit it.

CDR3 protein,CDR3 DNA,clone size,D gene,V gene,J gene
CASRHSAGVQETQYF,TGTGCCAGCAGGCACTCAGCGGGGGTCCAAGAGACCCAGTACTTC,-,TRBD2,TRBV12-3/TRBV12-4,TRBJ2-5
CSVEVGQDTYEQYF,TGCAGCGTTGAAGTAGGACAGGACACCTACGAGCAGTACTTC,-,TRBD1,TRBV29-1,TRBJ2-7
CAFGYEQYF,TGTGCCTTCGGATACGAGCAGTACTTC,few,-,TRBV18,TRBJ2-7
CAWHEPGLQAFF,TGTGCCTGGCACGAACCCGGACTACAAGCTTTCTTT,-,-,TRBV30,TRBJ1-1
CASSQGSQVGTEAFF,TGCGCCAGCAGCCAAGGCTCCCAGGTGGGGACTGAAGCTTTCTTT,-,-,TRBV4-1,TRBJ1-1
CSVERGDYTEAFF,TGCAGCGTTGAGAGGGGGGACTACACTGAAGCTTTCTTT,many,-,TRBV29-1,TRBJ1-1
CASSSRTSGTGELFF,TGTGCCAGCAGTTCAAGGACTAGCGGAACCGGGGAGCTGTTTTTT,-,TRBD2,TRBV12-3/TRBV12-4,TRBJ2-2
CSARDAVAGGETQYF,TGCAGTGCTAGAGATGCGGTAGCAGGGGGAGAAACCCAGTACTTC,-,TRBD1,TRBV20-1,TRBJ2-7
CASTRVGTADTQYF,TGTGCCAGCACTCGGGTGGGGACGGCAGATACGCAGTATTTT,-,-,TRBV12-3/TRBV12-4,TRBJ2-3
CSAQPGAPDETEAFF,TGCAGTGCCCAGCCCGGGGCACCCGATGAGACTGAAGCTTTCTTT,few,-,TRBV20-1,TRBJ1-1
CASSSGKTQYF,TGTGCCAGCAGTTCGGGAAAGACCCAGTACTTC,-,-,TRBV6-5,TRBJ2-5
CASSLSEGGRADTQYF,TGCGCCAGCAGCCTGTCGGAGGGGGGCCGCGCAGATACGCAGTATTTT,-,-,TRBV5-1,TRBJ2-3
CASSVAEGYGYTF,TGTGCCAGCAGCGTAGCTGAGGGCTATGGCTACACCTTC,-,-,TRBV9,TRBJ1-2
CSAVRQGKNTEAFF,TGCAGCGCCGTACGACAGGGGAAGAACACTGAAGCTTTCTTT,-,TRBD1,TRBV29-1,TRBJ1-1
CSASRDSYCYEQYF,TGCAGTGCAAGCAGGGACTCCTACTGCTACGAGCAGTACTTC,-,-,TRBV20-1,TRBJ2-7
CSVEEGTNEQFF,TGCAGCGTTGAGGAAGGGACCAATGAGCAGTTCTTC,many,-,TRBV29-1,TRBJ2-1